This paragraph reports one T cell receptor beta chain. Antigen: not known. The data were obtained in a study of blood T cells in healthy people across ages. Overall study results and limits: When one million T cells were used, diversity estimates were thought to be underestimates.

V trimming: 2 bases; J trimming: 3 bases; junction bases outside the gene matches: 5. This CDR3 has 14 residues. The germline V gene encodes CDR1 SGDLS and CDR2 YYNGEE. PCR was performed a second time for 7 to 11 cycles using a sample-barcoded 5' primer and a J-beta primer mix. TCRdb reanalysed the 5' RACE reads using MiXCR and keeps one entry per CDR3 protein. The sample consists of 1.5 million to 2 million distinct CDR3 sequences, approximately 28% of them appearing once. Extraction yielded at least 5 micrograms of total RNA per sample. Sequences were obtained from blood. The V gene is TRBV9, the J gene TRBJ2-7, with 7 bases matching TRBD1. The sequence derives from a woman in her 30s in good health. This CDR3 reads CASSVRDSDYEQYF. The CDR3 DNA is TGTGCCAGCAGCGTCCGGGACAGTGACTACGAGCAGTACTTC.